This TCR beta chain was retrieved from a study of cytomegalovirus exposure and HLA in healthy donors. Primers for the PCR totalled 60 Vbeta and 13 Jbeta. This table comes from immunoSEQ multiplex PCR, and its TCRdb copy is limited to in-frame clones, with some not included. Of 110,000 to 150,000 clones listed, around 10% are singletons. Study-level points and caveats: Earlier analysis yielded a pattern in which most TCR beta V segments were productive about 90% or about 30% of the time.

Germline V gives CDR1 LGHNT, CDR2 FRNRAP. V shed 4 bases and J 5 bases; nucleotides not matched to a gene: 11. CDR3 size: 16 residues. About this clone itself: Its antigen is undetermined.

The receptor was derived from a male donor in good health and CMV-seronegative. Source material: PBMCs. V and J are TRBV12-5 and TRBJ2-5; 9 nucleotides line up with TRBD1. This chain's CDR3 is CASGSDTGGVMETQYF. The CDR3 nucleotides read TGTGCTAGTGGTTCCGACACAGGGGGCGTAATGGAGACCCAGTACTTC.